Listed below are T cell receptor beta chains from one sample, sequenced in a study of T cell repertoires in cytomegalovirus infection. Via MiXCR, TCRdb re-called the reads, giving one row per CDR3 protein. The sample has 350,000 to 550,000 distinct CDR3 sequences; 31% are singletons. The sample taken for sequencing was PBMCs. These receptors were taken from a human donor in good health (CMV status not recorded). Some clones in this sample may be carry-over from other donors' samples. The CDR3 runs from the conserved cysteine through the conserved F or W. Fields, in order: J gene, D gene, clone size, V gene, CDR3 DNA, CDR3 protein. A D gene is named only where the DNA matches it firmly. Clone size appears in some rows only: once, few, many, or a class for an expanded clone.

>TRBJ1-5|NA|NA|TRBV23-1
TGCGCCAGCAGTCAAGACCCCTTTAGCAATCAGCCCCAGCATTTT
CASSQDPFSNQPQHF
>TRBJ1-2|NA|few|TRBV25-1
TGTGCCAGCAGGGCTGGAGGCAGTTCTAACTATGGCTACACCTTC
CASRAGGSSNYGYTF
>TRBJ2-3|NA|many|TRBV7-8
TGTGCCAGCAGCCCTTGGGGCGGAAAAGATACGCAGTATTTT
CASSPWGGKDTQYF
>TRBJ1-2|TRBD1|many|TRBV7-2
TGTGCCAGCAGCTACGGGACAGGGACGGGGAATAGGGATGGCTACACCTTC
CASSYGTGTGNRDGYTF
>TRBJ2-1|TRBD2|few|TRBV7-3
TGTGCCAGCAGCACCCCGACTAGCGGGGGATCTTACAATGAGCAGTTCTTC
CASSTPTSGGSYNEQFF
>TRBJ2-5|TRBD2|NA|TRBV11-2
TGTGCCAGCAGCTTAGATGCTAGCGGGAAGACCCAGTACTTC
CASSLDASGKTQYF
>TRBJ2-3|NA|few|TRBV5-1
TGCGCCAGCAGCTTGGAACTAGATAGGACAGATACGCAGTATTTT
CASSLELDRTDTQYF
>TRBJ1-1|NA|NA|TRBV4-1
TGCGCCAGCAGCCCAACCCCCGAGGGCACTGAAGCTTTCTTT
CASSPTPEGTEAFF
>TRBJ1-4|NA|NA|TRBV4-2
TGTGCCAGCAGCTCCGATCGCCGTAATGAAAAACTGTTTTTT
CASSSDRRNEKLFF
>TRBJ2-3|NA|many|TRBV7-7
TGTGCTAGCAGCTTAGGCCCAGCGTCCGATACGCAGTATTTT
CASSLGPASDTQYF
>TRBJ2-6|TRBD1|few|TRBV5-1
TGCGCCAGCAGCTTGGACAGGGGTTCCGGGTCCGGGGCCAACGTCCTGACTTTC
CASSLDRGSGSGANVLTF
>TRBJ2-1|TRBD1|NA|TRBV5-1
TGCGCCAGCAGGGATAGGATGAGACAGGGGGCGTACAATGAGCAGTTCTTC
CASRDRMRQGAYNEQFF
>TRBJ2-1|TRBD2|NA|TRBV20-1
TGCAGTGCCGGGGGAGGGGAGCAGTTCTTC
CSAGGGEQFF
>TRBJ1-5|NA|NA|TRBV5-5
TGTGCCAGCAGCTTGGCCCCAGGGGAGCGCAATCAGCCCCAGCATTTT
CASSLAPGERNQPQHF
>TRBJ1-1|NA|few|TRBV29-1
TGCAGCGTTGCGGAGTACACTGAAGCTTTCTTT
CSVAEYTEAFF
>TRBJ2-1|TRBD2|NA|TRBV14
TGTGCCAGCAGCCAGAGGAGCGGGGGGTTGGCATACAATGAGCAGTTCTTC
CASSQRSGGLAYNEQFF
>TRBJ1-1|NA|many|TRBV29-1
TGCAGCGTTGGGGATCTGACAGACATCATGAACACTGAAGCTTTCTTT
CSVGDLTDIMNTEAFF
>TRBJ1-2|NA|few|TRBV18
TGTGCCAGCTCACCGACCTCGGGACTGGAGGGTGGCTACACCTTC
CASSPTSGLEGGYTF
>TRBJ1-5|NA|NA|TRBV19
TGTGCCAGTAGTATAGAGGAGGGGGGGCGAATCGAGCCCCAGCATTTT
CASSIEEGGRIEPQHF
>TRBJ2-1|TRBD1|few|TRBV27
TGTGCCAGCAGTCTGGACAGGGCTCGCTACAATGAGCAGTTCTTC
CASSLDRARYNEQFF
>TRBJ1-5|TRBD1|NA|TRBV20-1
TGCAGTGCTAGAGACCGGGACAGGGTTGCAGTAGGCCAGCCCCAGCATTTT
CSARDRDRVAVGQPQHF
>TRBJ2-4|TRBD2|NA|TRBV12-3/TRBV12-4
TGTGCCAGCAGCCTTAGCGGGGGGCTAGCCAAAAACATTCAGTACTTC
CASSLSGGLAKNIQYF
>TRBJ1-4|TRBD1|few|TRBV4-1
TGCGCCAGCAGCCAAGATGGAGGTTTACGGGACAGGGACGAAAAACTGTTTTTT
CASSQDGGLRDRDEKLFF
>TRBJ2-3|TRBD2|NA|TRBV12-5
TGTGCTAGTGGTTTCGGAGCGGGGGGAGATACGCAGTATTTT
CASGFGAGGDTQYF
>TRBJ1-5|NA|few|TRBV20-1
TGCAGTGCTACCCACCCCCGGGACCGTCCGGGTCCCCAGCATTTT
CSATHPRDRPGPQHF
>TRBJ1-2|NA|once|TRBV6-2/TRBV6-3
TGTGCCACCCAGGGAGGGGCAGTCTATGGCTACACCTTC
CATQGGAVYGYTF
>TRBJ2-7|NA|NA|TRBV11-2
TGTGCCAGCAGCCTGAAGCAGGGGTCCTACGAGCAGTACTTC
CASSLKQGSYEQYF
>TRBJ1-3|NA|NA|TRBV11-2
TGTGCCAGCAGCTTAAGGATGACGGTCGGAACCTCTGGAAACACCATATATTTT
CASSLRMTVGTSGNTIYF
>TRBJ2-5|NA|NA|TRBV9
TGTGCCAGCAGCGTAGTGGGGGCCCAGAAAGAGACCCAGTACTTC
CASSVVGAQKETQYF